This TCR beta chain is drawn from a study of T cells after yellow fever vaccination. Study results and limitations: Post-booster samples contained most primary-vaccination clones (just under 98% CD4, about 90% CD8). Clonotypes shared by both compartments, CD4 and CD8, made up a small share.

The authors made TCR cDNA by 5'RACE template switching, adding a universal primer site and UMIs. TCRdb redid the calling of the 5' RACE reads with MiXCR, one entry per CDR3 protein. The repertoire holds some 350,000 distinct CDR3 sequences, with 3% to 4.5% as singletons. Germline V gene data show CDR1 as SGHDN and CDR2 as FVKESK. The CDR3 has 14 residues. The V and J ends lost 7 bases and 6 bases respectively, with 19 bases between them. At least ten counts were recorded for this clonotype. Its antigen remains unknown. The source was PBMCs, collected 5 days after the yellow fever booster vaccination. This clonotype was sampled from a man aged 18 to 29 who received the YFV17D yellow fever vaccine. The rearrangement uses TRBV14 and TRBJ2-7; D is perhaps TRBD1 (6 bases). CDR3: CASKHPTGRCEQYV. CDR3 nucleotides: TGTGCCAGCAAGCACCCAACAGGGCGCTGCGAGCAGTACGTC.